Sequencing of this T cell receptor beta chain was carried out in a study of T cells in Graves' hyperthyroidism and ophthalmopathy. Trimming cost V 6 bases and J 6 bases; bases outside gene matches: 10. The CDR3 is 15 amino acids. Looked up from germline, CDR1 is MNHEY and CDR2 is SVGAGI. Broader study findings: From stable hyperthyroidism, ophthalmopathy was set apart by a 13 V-J model.

Researchers amplified the TCR beta CDR3 regions from RNA transcripts. The HTBI primer set drove a first-round RT-PCR of the TCR CDR3. Using its own MiXCR run on the multiplex PCR reads, TCRdb lists one record per CDR3 protein. The profile shows 80,000 to 100,000 distinct CDR3 sequences, 35% to 45% of them singletons. This clonotype was counted many times. Its antigen is unknown. Those patients with uncontrolled infection, other autoimmune disease, pregnancy or lactation were excluded. The rearrangement links TRBV6-5 to TRBJ1-5; 8 nucleotides match TRBD1. This TCR derives from a woman between 25 and 40 years old with Graves' hyperthyroidism. Sequences were obtained from peripheral blood or thyroid tissue (not recorded which). The CDR3 coding sequence is TGTGCCAGCAGCACCGGGACAGGCGGTGCTCAGCCCCAGCATTTT. This encodes CASSTGTGGAQPQHF.